One TCR beta chain is described in this entry. The antigen remains undetermined. The CDR3 has 15 amino acids. CDR1 is LNHNV and CDR2 is YYDKDF in the germline V gene (reference sequence). Trimming cost V 5 bases and J 5 bases; bases outside gene matches: 11. This record belongs to a study of memory CD4+ T cells and cytomegalovirus serostatus. Study-level results: About 40% of the 164 known CMV-associated TCRbeta sequences appeared in CD4+ memory.

Single viable CD3+CD4+CD8-CD45RO+ cells were sorted as the memory CD4+ T cells. Sequencing used immunoSEQ multiplex PCR; TCRdb keeps in-frame clones, though not all of them. In the table there are over 60,000 clones, roughly four fifths of which are singletons. Sequencing was performed on memory CD4+ T cells from blood. This TCR was recovered from an adult in good health and CMV-seronegative. The J gene is TRBJ2-5, the V gene TRBV15; 7 bases map to TRBD2. CDR3 amino acids: CATSPIGGGGETQYF. CDR3 bases: TGTGCCACCAGCCCTATTGGGGGGGGAGGTGAGACCCAGTACTTC.